This TCR beta chain was captured by sequencing in a study of cytomegalovirus exposure and HLA in healthy donors. This clone occurred many times. Its matching antigen is unknown. Healthy individuals who donated bone marrow served as the donors. Findings and limits, study-wide: Later work associated roughly 15,000 TCR beta sequences with HLA alleles at 0.05 false discovery rate.

CDR1 and CDR2 (germline): SGHTA, FQGNSA. This CDR3 has 13 residues. V was cut by 1 base and J by 7 bases, with 11 bases left in between. In the PCR, 60 Vbeta and 13 Jbeta primers were used. The assay was immunoSEQ multiplex PCR, and TCRdb's table has in-frame clones only and misses some. The sample lists roughly 100,000 clones; approximately 68% were seen once. The rearrangement links TRBV7-2 to TRBJ2-7, with D perhaps matching TRBD1 (5 bases). This sequence was found in a woman in her fifties or sixties in good health and CMV-seropositive. The sample comprised PBMCs. This CDR3 is CASSLGQGREQYF. The DNA for the CDR3 is TGTGCCAGCAGCTTAGGGCAGGGTCGGGAGCAGTACTTC.